This entry lists 21 T cell receptor beta chains sequenced from one sample in a study of beta chain features in type 1 diabetes. General study findings and limits: Shorter TCRB CDR3s, moderately but significantly so, were found in Type 1 diabetes patients in all four CD4+ subsets.

Reverse transcribing all isolated RNA meant expressed TCRB transcripts were sequenced. TCRdb's copy holds only in-frame clones and misses some; the assay was immunoSEQ multiplex PCR. The sample shows 200,000 to 300,000 clones, approximately 11% of them seen only once. These TCRs are of unknown antigen specificity. Sequenced: naive CD4+ T cells from blood. The receptors originated from a man younger than 45 with type 1 diabetes.

This clone occurred a few times. The chain couples TRBV6-6 to TRBJ2-7; TRBD2 might be the D (6 bases). The CDR3 is made up of 15 amino acids. The V gene's germline CDR1 is MNHNY and CDR2 SVGAGI (reference sequence). V gave up 8 bases and J gave up 2 bases, with 19 bases separating them. The CDR3 sequence: CASQRGGLGTYEQYF. In DNA, the CDR3 is TGTGCCAGCCAAAGGGGAGGCCTAGGAACCTACGAGCAGTACTTC.

This clone was seen a handful of times. The CDR3 DNA is TGCGCCAGCAGTCAATCTGGGCCTACCTACGAGCAGTACTTC. It specifies CASSQSGPTYEQYF. The genes are TRBV23-1 and TRBJ2-7; no firm D call. TRBV23-1 qualifies as an ORF whose function is uncertain. This CDR3 is built from 14 residues. Trimming shortened V by 0 bases and J by 2 bases, and 8 bases separated the two germline ends.

This clone came up a few times. V gene TRBV27 combines with J gene TRBJ2-5; no clear D gene. Germline-derived CDR1 and CDR2 are MNHEY and SMNVEV (reference sequence). Trimming pared 4 bases from V and 1 base from J, leaving 7 bases between. The CDR3 covers 13 residues. CDR3 nucleotide sequence: TGTGCCAGCAGTTCCCGACTCCAAGAGACCCAGTACTTC. Residues: CASSSRLQETQYF.

The table lists this clone with a few counts. The chain is built from TRBV6-6 and TRBJ2-7; TRBD1 aligns across 10 bases. The CDR3 consists of 14 residues. Looked up from germline, CDR1 is MNHNY and CDR2 is SVGAGI (reference sequence). With V trimmed by 4 bases and J by 5 bases, 5 bases remained unmatched. Written as DNA, the CDR3 is TGTGCCAGCAGTTTACGACAGGGGGCCCACGAGCAGTACTTC. It specifies CASSLRQGAHEQYF.

This clone occurred a few times. J is TRBJ2-1 and V is TRBV19, with TRBD2 identical over 9 bases. Germline-derived CDR1 and CDR2 are LNHDA and SQIVND (reference sequence). After removal of 2 bases from V and 4 bases from J, the junction contained 0 bases not matched to a gene. The CDR3 has 14 residues. The CDR3 is CASSILAGYNEQFF. The CDR3 DNA is TGTGCCAGTAGTATACTAGCGGGGTACAATGAGCAGTTCTTC.

This clone was counted a few times. The chain recombines TRBV27 with TRBJ2-1, with D possibly matching TRBD2 (5 bases). CDR1 is MNHEY, CDR2 SMNVEV, per germline (reference sequence). Trimming removed 2 bases from V and 0 bases from J, with 8 bases in between. CDR3 length equals 15 residues. CDR3 bases: TGTGCCAGCAGTTTAGAAGGGAGCTCCTACAATGAGCAGTTCTTC. Protein: CASSLEGSSYNEQFF.

A few counts support this clone. The chain joins TRBV10-3 to TRBJ2-3; D is possibly TRBD2 (6 bases). CDR1 is ENHRY and CDR2 is SYGVKD in the germline V gene. This CDR3 region has 15 residues. V was shortened by 2 bases and J by 2 bases, with 11 bases between the two germline ends. CDR3 sequence reads: CAISEIGGITDTQYF. The CDR3 DNA follows: TGTGCCATCAGTGAGATTGGGGGGATCACAGATACGCAGTATTTT.

This clone was seen a handful of times. The chain joins TRBV29-1 to TRBJ2-1, with TRBD1 identical over 9 bases. CDR3 length: 15 amino acids. Germline V lookup: CDR1 SQVTM, CDR2 ANQGSEA. After removal of 6 bases from V and 4 bases from J, the junction contained 10 bases not matched to a gene. Here the CDR3 reads CSVAKGTGWYNEQFF. The CDR3 DNA reads TGCAGCGTCGCAAAAGGGACAGGGTGGTACAATGAGCAGTTCTTC.

J is TRBJ1-5 and V is TRBV28; 7 nucleotides line up with TRBD1. The germline V gene has CDR1 MDHEN and CDR2 SYDVKM. Trimming removed 4 bases from V and 5 bases from J; junction bases left unmatched: 2. The CDR3 is made up of 13 amino acids. The CDR3 spells CASSSTGHQPQHF. Written as DNA, the CDR3 is TGTGCCAGCAGTTCGACAGGGCATCAGCCCCAGCATTTT.

The chain uses TRBV18 and TRBJ2-1, with D possibly being TRBD2 (5 bases). The CDR3 has 14 residues. The ends were cut back, 8 bases at V and 5 bases at J, with 16 bases in the middle. The germline V gene has CDR1 KGHSH and CDR2 LQKENI. The chain's CDR3 is CASKTTLEDNEQFF. The CDR3 DNA follows: TGTGCCAGCAAAACCACCCTGGAGGACAATGAGCAGTTCTTC. The full variable domain, its missing parts supplied by reference TRBV18 and TRBJ2-1, is NAGVMQNPRHLVRRRGQEARLRCSPMKGHSHVYWYRQLPEEGLKFMVYLQKENIIDESGMPKERFSAEFPKEGPSILRIQQVVRGDSAAYFCASKTTLEDNEQFFGPGTRLTVL.

The chain is built from TRBV27 and TRBJ2-5, with 7 positions matching TRBD2. There are 15 residues in the CDR3. V lost 4 bases and J lost 3; bases outside the gene matches: 8. Germline-derived CDR1 and CDR2 are MNHEY and SMNVEV (reference sequence). CDR3 coding DNA: TGTGCCAGCAGTTCACCGGGACTACCGAAAGAGACCCAGTACTTC. Amino acids: CASSSPGLPKETQYF.

The chain employs TRBV4-3 and TRBJ1-4; D gene ambiguous. Germline V gene sequence: CDR1 LGHNA, CDR2 YSLEER. The CDR3 totals 16 residues. V lost 3 bases, J lost 2 bases, and 13 bases lay in between. CDR3 nucleotide sequence: TGCGCCAGCAGCCAGAATACGGTCTCCACTAATGAAAAACTGTTTTTT. Protein sequence: CASSQNTVSTNEKLFF.

This clone was detected a few times. V usage is TRBV5-1 and J usage is TRBJ1-4, with a weak D call TRBD1 (6 bases). The germline gives CDR1 SGHRS, CDR2 YFSETQ. The V end lost 2 bases, the J end lost 8 bases, and 13 bases lay between the germline ends. The length of the CDR3 is 14 residues. The CDR3 region is CASSFLGAREKLFF. CDR3 nucleotides: TGCGCCAGCAGCTTTCTGGGGGCGAGGGAAAAACTGTTTTTT.

The chain links TRBV2 to TRBJ2-7, with D perhaps matching TRBD1 (7 bases). Germline CDR1 and CDR2: SNHLY and FYNNEI. The CDR3 consists of 13 residues. Trimming took off 8 bases at V and 1 base at J, with 12 bases between the two ends. The CDR3: CASGGTASYEQYF. CDR3 nucleotide sequence: TGTGCCAGCGGGGGGACAGCTTCCTACGAGCAGTACTTC.

V is TRBV6-6 and J is TRBJ2-7; 8 bases fit TRBD1. Trimming at V came to 6 bases and at J to 3 bases, leaving 7 bases not matched to a gene. CDR3 length: 14 residues. CDR1 MNHNY and CDR2 SVGAGI come from the germline V gene (reference sequence). The CDR3 reads CASRETGVYYEQYF. As DNA, the CDR3 is TGTGCCAGCAGAGAGACAGGGGTATACTACGAGCAGTACTTC.

This clone was seen more than once but under ten times. The rearrangement links TRBV5-1 to TRBJ1-1; no firm D call. Germline CDR1 is SGHRS and CDR2 is YFSETQ. The CDR3 totals 13 residues. V lost 4 bases, J lost 0 bases, and 7 bases lay in between. In DNA, the CDR3 is TGCGCCAGCAGCATGGTATTGAACACTGAAGCTTTCTTT. Its translation: CASSMVLNTEAFF. Using reference TRBV5-1 and TRBJ1-1 for the parts outside the CDR3, the full variable domain is KAGVTQTPRYLIKTRGQQVTLSCSPISGHRSVSWYQQTPGQGLQFLFEYFSETQRNKGNFPGRFSGRQFSNSRSEMNVSTLELGDSALYLCASSMVLNTEAFFGQGTRLTVV.

The V and J genes are TRBV4-3 and TRBJ2-1, with D possibly matching TRBD1 (6 bases). Germline CDR1 LGHNA, CDR2 YSLEER. This CDR3 has 16 residues. V was cut by 1 base and J by 8 bases, with 18 bases left in between. CDR3 bases: TGCGCCAGCAGCCAAGGGGGGCCAAGAGGTCGCTATGAGCAGTTCTTC. It translates to CASSQGGPRGRYEQFF.

J is TRBJ1-1 and V is TRBV20-1; D uncertain. Germline V gene lookup returns CDR1 DFQATT and CDR2 SNEGSKA (reference sequence). The CDR3 covers 10 residues. The CDR3 reads CRGSGTEAFF. CDR3 sequence (DNA): TGCAGGGGCAGCGGCACTGAAGCTTTCTTT.

This chain links TRBV14 with TRBJ2-5; possible D gene TRBD2, 5 bases. The CDR3 length is 14 residues. Per the germline V gene, CDR1 is SGHDN and CDR2 is FVKESK. Trimming removed 6 bases at V and 9 bases at J, with 20 bases between. The chain's CDR3 is CASSPVVTSGAQYF. CDR3 nucleotide sequence: TGTGCCAGCAGTCCGGTCGTGACTTCCGGGGCCCAGTACTTC.

This clone has a handful of counts. This chain's CDR3 is CASRPAGTGVNQPQHF. CDR3 nucleotide sequence: TGTGCCAGCCGGCCGGCCGGGACAGGGGTCAATCAGCCCCAGCATTTT. This chain links TRBV27 with TRBJ1-5, with 10 bases that match TRBD1. CDR1 and CDR2 from the germline V gene are MNHEY and SMNVEV (reference sequence). The V and J ends lost 8 bases and 3 bases, in that order; junction bases with no gene match: 10. This CDR3 comprises 16 residues.

This chain uses TRBV19 with TRBJ1-2; 7 bases are shared with TRBD1. CDR3 length: 13 residues. Germline V gene data show CDR1 as LNHDA and CDR2 as SQIVND (reference sequence). J was trimmed by 4 bases and V by 8 bases; bases with no gene match: 7. In DNA form, the CDR3 reads TGTGCCAGTGCGAACAGGGGCCCCTATGGCTACACCTTC. The encoded protein is CASANRGPYGYTF.